This TCR beta chain was identified in a study of T cells in Graves' hyperthyroidism and ophthalmopathy. The TCR beta CDR3 regions underwent amplification using RNA transcripts as the source. HTBI primers were used for first-round RT-PCR of the TCR CDR3. TCRdb passed the multiplex PCR reads through MiXCR, listing each CDR3 protein once. The sample includes about 720,000 distinct CDR3 sequences, about a sixth of them seen just once. There are many counts of this clonotype. At one boundary the junction diverges from the germline segment, which might be a read error. Germline values: CDR1 DFQATT, CDR2 SNEGSKA (reference sequence). This CDR3 region has 11 residues.

The chain couples TRBV20-1 to TRBJ2-7; 7 positions match TRBD2. What was sequenced was blood. The receptor's source is a man between 18 and 29 years old with Graves' hyperthyroidism. This CDR3 is CSTSASVEQYF. CDR3 in DNA: TGCAGTACTAGCGCTTCCGTGGAGCAGTACTTC.